A single sample is the source of the 22 T cell receptor beta chains below, sequenced in a study of blood T cell repertoires in COVID-19. Some clones are missing from TCRdb's copy, which holds only in-frame ones; the method was immunoSEQ multiplex PCR. The sample has 250,000 to 350,000 clones; approximately 84% are singletons. Sequencing used peripheral blood. These receptors originate from a woman aged 30 to 39 who had recovered from COVID-19.

The V call is TRBV19, the J call TRBJ1-1, with 10 nucleotides matching TRBD1. After removal of 5 bases from V and 3 bases from J, the junction contained 6 bases not matched to a gene. The CDR3 covers 15 residues. Per germline, CDR1 LNHDA and CDR2 SQIVND (reference sequence). The CDR3 region has the DNA TGTGCCAGTAGTTCCAGGACAGGGGGAGACACTGAAGCTTTCTTT. This codes for CASSSRTGGDTEAFF.

V and J are TRBV4-1 and TRBJ1-1; D gene unclear. The germline V gene encodes CDR1 MGHRA and CDR2 YSYEKL. Trimming removed 1 base from V and 1 base from J, with 10 bases in between. This CDR3 has 15 amino acids. The DNA for the CDR3 is TGCGCCAGCAGCCAAGTCGGCAGCGGGAACACTGAAGCTTTCTTT. Its translation: CASSQVGSGNTEAFF.

The chain couples TRBV5-1 to TRBJ2-7; tentatively, D is TRBD1 (6 bases). The CDR3 extends over 13 amino acids. Trimming shortened V by 3 bases and J by 4 bases, and 11 bases separated the two germline ends. Looked up from germline, CDR1 is SGHRS and CDR2 is YFSETQ. Written as DNA, the CDR3 is TGCGCCAGCAGCTCCGGGACACTGTACGAGCAGTACTTC. It translates to CASSSGTLYEQYF.

The rearrangement uses TRBV7-3 and TRBJ1-6; weak D call: TRBD1 (6 bases). V lost 5 bases and J lost 8, with 13 bases in between. There are 14 residues in the CDR3. Germline V gives CDR1 SGHTA, CDR2 FQGTGA. The CDR3 reads CASSLQGSDSPLHF. CDR3 sequence (DNA): TGTGCCAGCAGCCTCCAGGGGAGCGATTCACCCCTCCACTTT.

The sample holds one count of this clone. Distinct nucleotide sequences in the sample also encode this CDR3. The rearrangement links TRBV4-1 to TRBJ2-7; 10 bases map to TRBD1. CDR1 and CDR2 (germline): MGHRA, YSYEKL. The ends lost 2 bases at V and 2 bases at J; junction bases unmatched: 3. The CDR3 is made up of 15 amino acids. The CDR3 bases are TGCGCCAGCAGCCAAACCGGACAGGGGGCCTACGAGCAGTACTTC. Its translation: CASSQTGQGAYEQYF.

DNA of the CDR3: TGTGCCAGCAGCTTTCAGGCAGGGCGGACTGAAGCTTTCTTT. Protein: CASSFQAGRTEAFF. This chain joins TRBV5-4 and TRBJ1-1; D possibly corresponds to TRBD1 (5 bases). Trimming removed 2 bases from V and 5 bases from J, with 13 bases in between. This CDR3 is 14 amino acids long. CDR1 and CDR2 from the germline V gene are SGHNT and YYREEE (reference sequence).

This clone was seen once. V and J are TRBV29-1 and TRBJ1-1; D might be TRBD1 (6 bases). The CDR3 has 15 amino acids. The germline V gene encodes CDR1 SQVTM and CDR2 ANQGSEA. Between the trimmed V and J ends, which lost 6 bases and 3 bases, there was a span of 20 bases. The CDR3 nucleotides are TGCAGCGTCCTTACAAGCCGACAGGTGTACACTGAAGCTTTCTTT. Amino acids: CSVLTSRQVYTEAFF.

This chain links TRBV2 with TRBJ1-1; 8 nucleotides align to TRBD1. Germline V gene sequence: CDR1 SNHLY, CDR2 FYNNEI. V was pared by 6 bases and J by 0 bases, with 9 bases of the junction left unmatched. This CDR3 has 16 amino acids. The CDR3 nucleotides are TGTGCCAGCAGGCTGACAGGGGACCTCATGAACACTGAAGCTTTCTTT. Encoded protein: CASRLTGDLMNTEAFF.

V is TRBV29-1 and J is TRBJ2-5; D unclear. V was cut by 3 bases and J by 0 bases, with 2 bases left in between. The CDR3 is 11 residues long. From germline, CDR1 is SQVTM and CDR2 ANQGSEA. The CDR3 nucleotides are TGCAGCGTTGACTACCAAGAGACCCAGTACTTC. Its protein product is CSVDYQETQYF.

The rearrangement joins TRBV7-2 to TRBJ2-1, with 7 bases fitting TRBD2. Looked up from germline, CDR1 is SGHTA and CDR2 is FQGNSA. The CDR3 loop spans 15 amino acids. V lost 2 bases and J lost 3; bases outside the gene matches: 4. The CDR3: CASSLQGGSYNEQFF. CDR3 in DNA: TGTGCCAGCAGCTTACAAGGCGGGAGCTACAATGAGCAGTTCTTC.

The V call is TRBV27, the J call TRBJ2-3; D remains ambiguous. Deletions cut 4 bases from V and 0 bases from J, with 8 bases between. Germline V lookup: CDR1 MNHEY, CDR2 SMNVEV (reference sequence). The CDR3 is 14 amino acids. This chain's CDR3 is CASSSQPSTDTQYF. The DNA of the CDR3 is TGTGCCAGCAGTTCACAACCTAGCACAGATACGCAGTATTTT.

This clone has just one count. The chain recombines TRBV25-1 with TRBJ2-7, with TRBD2 matching over 7 bases. Germline values: CDR1 MGHDK, CDR2 SYGVNS. The CDR3 is 16 amino acids. Trimming removed 4 bases from V and 4 bases from J; junction bases left unmatched: 13. The CDR3 region has the DNA TGTGCCAGCAGTGTACTCCAAGCGGGGTTTTCTTACGAGCAGTACTTC. Residues: CASSVLQAGFSYEQYF.

The chain uses TRBV11-3 and TRBJ2-3; D possibly corresponds to TRBD2 (6 bases). Germline assignment: CDR1 SGHNT and CDR2 YENEEA. Trimming pared 5 bases from V and 3 bases from J, leaving 15 bases between. The length of the CDR3 is 15 residues. CDR3 loop: CASSARDGSTDTQYF. The CDR3 DNA follows: TGTGCCAGCAGCGCGCGCGACGGGAGTACAGATACGCAGTATTTT. Full variable domain (outside the CDR3, taken from reference TRBV11-3 and TRBJ2-3): EAGVVQSPRYKIIEKKQPVAFWCNPISGHNTLYWYLQNLGQGPELLIRYENEEAVDDSQLPKDRFSAERLKGVDSTLKIQPAELGDSAVYLCASSARDGSTDTQYFGPGTRLTVL.

The V call is TRBV6-5, the J call TRBJ2-7; tentatively, D is TRBD1 (6 bases). The CDR3 extends over 12 amino acids. The V end was cut by 4 bases, the J end by 6 bases, with 10 bases between. Germline values: CDR1 MNHEY, CDR2 SVGAGI. The CDR3 is CASSLAGVEQYF. CDR3 coding DNA: TGTGCCAGCAGTTTAGCAGGGGTCGAGCAGTACTTC.

This clone showed up just once. The chain recombines TRBV5-4 with TRBJ2-7; D possibly corresponds to TRBD1 (5 bases). This CDR3 comprises 17 residues. V dropped 3 bases and J dropped 5 bases, with 24 bases sitting between them. Germline V lookup: CDR1 SGHNT, CDR2 YYREEE (reference sequence). CDR3 sequence: CASSSADKGIRRNEQYF. The DNA for the CDR3 is TGTGCCAGCAGCTCGGCCGACAAGGGGATCCGTAGGAACGAGCAGTACTTC.

The genes are TRBV18 and TRBJ1-3; D perhaps matches TRBD1 (6 bases). V lost 5 bases to trimming and J lost 5 bases, with 13 bases between them. Germline V gives CDR1 KGHSH, CDR2 LQKENI. The length of the CDR3 is 14 residues. The CDR3 protein is CASSTDRTRNTIYF. CDR3 sequence (DNA): TGTGCCAGCTCAACAGACAGGACGCGAAACACCATATATTTT.

The J gene is TRBJ1-1, the V gene TRBV6-2 or TRBV6-3; D is possibly TRBD1 (5 bases). This CDR3 is 17 amino acids long. V lost 2 bases, J lost 4 bases, and 20 bases lay in between. Germline lookup yields CDR1 MNHEY and CDR2 SVGEGT. The CDR3 DNA sequence: TGTGCCAGCAGTTACGACCAGGGAAAGTCCCGAGGCACTGAAGCTTTCTTT. This gives the protein CASSYDQGKSRGTEAFF.

This clone was picked up a small number of times. The V and J genes are TRBV5-4 and TRBJ1-2; D is undetermined. With 4 bases removed from V and 4 bases from J, the gap between germline ends came to 20 bases. CDR1 and CDR2 (germline): SGHNT, YYREEE (reference sequence). The CDR3 sequence is 16 residues long. The CDR3 bases are TGTGCCAGCAGCCAGGATACAAACCGCGTTCTCTATGGCTACACCTTC. It encodes CASSQDTNRVLYGYTF.

The chain uses TRBV18 and TRBJ1-6, with D possibly matching TRBD1 (6 bases). The V gene's germline CDR1 is KGHSH and CDR2 LQKENI. The V end was cut by 3 bases, the J end by 5 bases, with 8 bases between. The CDR3 totals 14 residues. In DNA, the CDR3 is TGTGCCAGCTCACCGGACAGAAATAATTCACCCCTCCACTTT. Its translation: CASSPDRNNSPLHF.

The chain links TRBV9 to TRBJ2-1, with 9 bases aligning to TRBD1. There are 15 residues in the CDR3. The V gene's germline CDR1 is SGDLS and CDR2 YYNGEE. J gave up 8 bases and V 3 bases, and 9 bases lay outside the gene matches. CDR3 coding DNA: TGTGCCAGCAGCGCCGGGACAGGGAATATCTATGAGCAGTTCTTC. This translates into CASSAGTGNIYEQFF.

This clone has only one observation. The chain is built from TRBV2 and TRBJ1-2, with 9 bases aligning to TRBD1. Germline V CDR1 and CDR2: SNHLY, FYNNEI. This CDR3 spans 12 amino acids. V shed 1 base and J 13 bases; nucleotides not matched to a gene: 4. The CDR3: CASSEDGTGSTF. The DNA of the CDR3 is TGTGCCAGCAGTGAAGACGGGACAGGGAGCACCTTC.

The chain carries TRBV7-2 and TRBJ1-1; 8 bases match TRBD1. Germline V gene lookup returns CDR1 SGHTA and CDR2 FQGNSA. The CDR3 runs 15 residues. With 1 base clipped from V and 5 bases from J, the junction kept 6 bases outside the gene matches. The CDR3 DNA follows: TGTGCCAGCAGCTTAGAATACGACAGGGGTACTGAAGCTTTCTTT. Translation: CASSLEYDRGTEAFF. Full variable domain (missing parts from reference TRBV7-2 and TRBJ1-1): GAGVSQSPSNKVTEKGKDVELRCDPISGHTALYWYRQSLGQGLEFLIYFQGNSAPDKSGLPSDRFSAERTGGSVSTLTIQRTQQEDSAVYLCASSLEYDRGTEAFFGQGTRLTVV.